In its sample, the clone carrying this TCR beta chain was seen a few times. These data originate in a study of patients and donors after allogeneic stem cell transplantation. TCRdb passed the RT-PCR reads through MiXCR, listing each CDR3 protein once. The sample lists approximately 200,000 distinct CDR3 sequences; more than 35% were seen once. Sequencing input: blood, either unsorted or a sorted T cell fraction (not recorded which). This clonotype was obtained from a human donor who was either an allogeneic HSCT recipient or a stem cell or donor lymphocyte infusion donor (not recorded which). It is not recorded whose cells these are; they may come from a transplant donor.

The CDR3 sequence is CASSLGPSNSPLHF. Here the CDR3 DNA reads TGTGCCAGCAGTTTGGGCCCCTCGAATTCACCCCTCCACTTT. The chain has TRBV6-6 and TRBJ1-6; no clear D gene. The CDR3 has 14 residues. Per the germline V gene, CDR1 is MNHNY and CDR2 is SVGAGI (reference sequence). Trimming removed 4 bases from V and 7 bases from J, with 11 bases in between.